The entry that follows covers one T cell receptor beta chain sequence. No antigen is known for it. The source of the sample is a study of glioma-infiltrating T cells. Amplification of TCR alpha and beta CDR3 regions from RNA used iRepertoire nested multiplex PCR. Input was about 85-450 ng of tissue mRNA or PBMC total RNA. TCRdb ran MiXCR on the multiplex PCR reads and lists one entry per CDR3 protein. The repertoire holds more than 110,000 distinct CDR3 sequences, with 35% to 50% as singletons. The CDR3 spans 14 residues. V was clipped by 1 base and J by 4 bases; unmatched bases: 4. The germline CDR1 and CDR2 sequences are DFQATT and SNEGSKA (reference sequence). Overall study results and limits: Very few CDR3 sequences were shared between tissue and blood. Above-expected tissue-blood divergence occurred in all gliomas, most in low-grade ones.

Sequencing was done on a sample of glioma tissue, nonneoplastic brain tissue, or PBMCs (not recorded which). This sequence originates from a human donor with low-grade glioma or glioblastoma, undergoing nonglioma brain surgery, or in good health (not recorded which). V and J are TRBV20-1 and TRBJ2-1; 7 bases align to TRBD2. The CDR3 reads CSARAGTIYNEQFF. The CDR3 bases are TGCAGTGCTAGAGCCGGGACTATATACAATGAGCAGTTCTTC.